This record looks at one TCR beta chain sequence and its context. This sample stems from a study of blood T cell repertoires in COVID-19. Overall study context: From T cells, B-cell-depleted T cells, or PBMCs came the material, which was cDNA or gDNA.

Original handling: Researchers report that nucleated cell counts were estimated from reference gene primer amplification. Sequencing was performed with immunoSEQ multiplex PCR; in TCRdb, only in-frame clones are kept and a portion is missing. The V and J calls and the clone size are those of that table, but D and trimming were determined from the DNA. The table has 250,000 or so clones, roughly 89% seen once. Seattle participants joined during active infection and were tracked over time. The sample consisted of peripheral blood. This receptor was taken from a woman aged 55-75 years with COVID-19, enrolled during active disease.

The CDR3 DNA follows: TGTGCCAGCAGCTTAGAGACCCCAAGGGGTCCCGCCTACGAGCAGTACTTC. This gives the protein CASSLETPRGPAYEQYF. This chain joins TRBV7-9 and TRBJ2-7; D is perhaps TRBD1 (5 bases). Germline V CDR1 and CDR2: SEHNR, FQNEAQ (reference sequence). CDR3 size: 17 residues. Deletions cut 1 base from V and 2 bases from J, with 18 bases between.